The sequence of this T cell receptor (beta chain) was determined in a study of blood T cell repertoires in COVID-19. In the study overall: PBMCs, B-cell-depleted T cells, or T cells provided the cDNA or gDNA that made up the material.

A Seattle source enrolled patients during active infection and followed them longitudinally. Original handling: Reference gene primer amplification gave estimated nucleated cell counts. TCRdb's copy holds only in-frame clones and misses some; the assay was immunoSEQ multiplex PCR. V and J calls and clone size are copied from that table; D and trimming were computed from the DNA. The sample yields about 180,000 clones, more than 75% seen once. CDR1 and CDR2 from the germline V gene are KGHSH and LQKENI. This CDR3 spans 13 amino acids. The V end lost 5 bases, the J end lost 3 bases, and 8 bases lay between the germline ends.

This chain uses TRBV18 with TRBJ2-1, with unresolved D. The source is a woman in her seventies with COVID-19, enrolled during active disease. Sequenced material: peripheral blood. The CDR3 region has the DNA TGTGCCAGCTCAGTGCGCGACTACAATGAGCAGTTCTTC. This codes for CASSVRDYNEQFF.